The T cell receptor beta chain under discussion was sequenced for a study of response to subunit inactivated influenza vaccine. MiXCR, run by TCRdb on the RT-PCR reads, gives a single entry per CDR3 protein. The sample lists 530,000 or so distinct CDR3 sequences; about 25% were seen once. The germline V gene has CDR1 LGHNA and CDR2 YNFKEQ. V was pared by 4 bases and J by 2 bases, with 4 bases of the junction left unmatched. There are 17 residues in the CDR3. The chain is built from TRBV4-2 and TRBJ2-1, with 14 bases identical to TRBD2. This clonotype originated in a man in his fifties or sixties who received an inactivated influenza vaccine. Sequenced material: CD4+ T cells sorted from PBMCs, taken 5 days after vaccination. The CDR3 loop reads CASSPRLAGGPYNEQFF. The CDR3 coding sequence is TGTGCCAGCAGCCCACGACTAGCGGGAGGGCCCTACAATGAGCAGTTCTTC.